The sequence of this TCR beta chain was determined in a study of blood T cells in healthy people across ages. Points from the study as a whole: Diversity of TCR beta per million T cells declined in a roughly linear way with age. A strong correlation was seen between TCR beta diversity and naive T cell percentage.

A second roughly 7 to 11 cycle PCR used barcoded and J-beta primers. TCRdb re-analysed the 5' RACE reads in MiXCR, keeping a single row per CDR3 protein. The repertoire holds about 1.4 million distinct CDR3 sequences, with roughly 59% as singletons. Between the trimmed V and J ends, which lost 0 bases and 3 bases, there was a span of 8 bases. Germline V gives CDR1 MGHRA, CDR2 YSYEKL. The CDR3 sequence is 15 residues long. About this clonotype itself: Its target is unknown.

What was sequenced was blood. The sequence was collected from a man between 18 and 35 years old in good health. The chain uses TRBV4-1 and TRBJ2-2; D may be TRBD1 or TRBD2 (5 bases each). CDR3 in DNA: TGCGCCAGCAGCCAAGATGGGGGTTACACCGGGGAGCTGTTTTTT. It codes for CASSQDGGYTGELFF.